Following are 3 T cell receptor beta chains from one sample sequenced in a study of shared clonotypes between healthy human individuals. Generated by immunoSEQ multiplex PCR, the TCRdb table keeps only in-frame clones and is missing some. The sample gives roughly 2.2 million clones, 80% to 95% of which show up once; under 0.45% is in the top ten. The source material was naive CD4+ T cells from PBMCs. Documented subset: CD45RA+ positively selected. The origin of the receptors is a man aged 18 to 35 in good health. Some clones in this sample may be carry-over from other donors' samples.

Remarks on this clone: Other DNA sequences in this sample translate to the same CDR3. The rearrangement joins TRBV5-1 to TRBJ2-5; D not resolved. The germline CDR1 and CDR2 sequences are SGHRS and YFSETQ. V gave up 0 bases and J gave up 2 bases, with 8 bases separating them. CDR3 size: 14 residues. CDR3 coding DNA: TGCGCCAGCAGCTTGGGTGGGTCTCAAGAGACCCAGTACTTC. It encodes CASSLGGSQETQYF.

This sequence joins TRBV6-5 and TRBJ2-1, with D perhaps TRBD1 (6 bases). V lost 4 bases, J lost 3 bases, and 13 bases lay in between. Germline V gene lookup returns CDR1 MNHEY and CDR2 SVGAGI. The CDR3 loop spans 15 amino acids. The DNA for the CDR3 is TGTGCCAGCAGTTGGACAGAACGTATCTACAATGAGCAGTTCTTC. As protein: CASSWTERIYNEQFF.

The chain employs TRBV5-1 and TRBJ1-5; D remains ambiguous. The CDR3 spans 13 residues. Deletions cut 0 bases from V and 6 bases from J, with 7 bases between. Looked up from germline, CDR1 is SGHRS and CDR2 is YFSETQ. DNA for the CDR3: TGCGCCAGCAGCTTGGCCGGAAGTCAGCCCCAGCATTTT. Translation gives CASSLAGSQPQHF.